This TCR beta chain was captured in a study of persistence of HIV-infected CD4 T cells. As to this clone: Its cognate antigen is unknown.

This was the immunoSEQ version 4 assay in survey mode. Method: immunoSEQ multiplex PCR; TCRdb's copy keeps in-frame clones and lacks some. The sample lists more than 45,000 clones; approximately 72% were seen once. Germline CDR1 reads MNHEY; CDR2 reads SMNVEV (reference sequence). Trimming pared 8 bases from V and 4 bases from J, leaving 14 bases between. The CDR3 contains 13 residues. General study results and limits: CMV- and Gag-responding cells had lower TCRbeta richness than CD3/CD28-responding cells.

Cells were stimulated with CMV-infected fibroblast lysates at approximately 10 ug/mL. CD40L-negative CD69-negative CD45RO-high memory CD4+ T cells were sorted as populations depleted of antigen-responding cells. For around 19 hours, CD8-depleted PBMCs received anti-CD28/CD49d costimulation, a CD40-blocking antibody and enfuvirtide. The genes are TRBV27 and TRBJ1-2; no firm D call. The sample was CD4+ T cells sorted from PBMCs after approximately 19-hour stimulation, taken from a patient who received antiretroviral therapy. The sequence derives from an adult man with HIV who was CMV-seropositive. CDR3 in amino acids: CASARREGYGYTF. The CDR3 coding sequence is TGTGCCAGCGCTCGGAGGGAGGGCTATGGCTACACCTTC.